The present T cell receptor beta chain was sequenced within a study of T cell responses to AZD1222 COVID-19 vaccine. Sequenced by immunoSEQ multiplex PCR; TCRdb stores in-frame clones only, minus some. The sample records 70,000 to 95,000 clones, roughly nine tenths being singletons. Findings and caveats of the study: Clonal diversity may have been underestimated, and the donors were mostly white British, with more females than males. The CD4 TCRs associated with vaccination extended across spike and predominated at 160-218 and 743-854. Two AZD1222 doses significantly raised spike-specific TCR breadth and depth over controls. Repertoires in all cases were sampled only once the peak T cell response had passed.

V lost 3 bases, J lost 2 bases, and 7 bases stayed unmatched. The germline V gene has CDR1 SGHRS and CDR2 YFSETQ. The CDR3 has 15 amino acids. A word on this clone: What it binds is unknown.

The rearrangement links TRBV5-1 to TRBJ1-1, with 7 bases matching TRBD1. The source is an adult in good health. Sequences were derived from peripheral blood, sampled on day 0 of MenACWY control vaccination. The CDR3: CASSSWTGANTEAFF. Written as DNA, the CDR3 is TGCGCCAGCAGCTCCTGGACAGGCGCTAACACTGAAGCTTTCTTT.